This T cell receptor beta chain was obtained from a study of OX40 agonist ivuxolimab in advanced cancers. Looking at the study overall: People in dose escalation had one of these cancers: hepatocellular carcinoma, melanoma, renal cell or head and neck cancer.

The repertoire was sequenced with immunoSEQ multiplex PCR; TCRdb's copy has only in-frame clones and lacks some. In the table there are more than 80,000 clones, around 94% of which are singletons. About this clone: Its specificity is not known.

Study-wide points: Individuals who were partial responders at 0.1-3.0 mg/kg had clonal expansion that ranked among the lowest. Doses of 0.1 to 3.0 mg/kg were accompanied by clonal expansion of CD4+ and CD8+ blood T cells by week 6.

The receptor comes from an adult with an advanced solid tumor such as melanoma, head and neck, liver or kidney cancer. The material sequenced was CD4+ or CD8+ T cells sorted from blood, taken in a trial of the OX40 agonist ivuxolimab.

CDR3 sequence (DNA): TGTGCCAGCAGTTTAAGAACCGGGCCCACCTACGAGCAGTACTTC. Amino acids: CASSLRTGPTYEQYF. The gene calls are TRBV27 and TRBJ2-7; no definite D call. This CDR3 comprises 15 residues. Germline lookup yields CDR1 MNHEY and CDR2 SMNVEV (reference sequence). Trimming shortened V by 2 bases and J by 2 bases, and 13 bases separated the two germline ends.